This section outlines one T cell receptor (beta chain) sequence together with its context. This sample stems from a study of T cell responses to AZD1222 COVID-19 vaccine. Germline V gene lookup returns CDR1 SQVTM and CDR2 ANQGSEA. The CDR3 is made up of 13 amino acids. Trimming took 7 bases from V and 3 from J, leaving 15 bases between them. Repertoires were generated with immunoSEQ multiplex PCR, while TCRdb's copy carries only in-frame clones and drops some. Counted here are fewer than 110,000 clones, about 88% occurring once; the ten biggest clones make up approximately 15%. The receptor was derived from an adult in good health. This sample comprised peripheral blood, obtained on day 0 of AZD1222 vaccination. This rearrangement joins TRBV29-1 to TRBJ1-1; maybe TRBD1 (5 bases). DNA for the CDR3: TGCAGCGCTCTGGTCCGGGGGGACACTGAAGCTTTCTTT. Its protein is CSALVRGDTEAFF.